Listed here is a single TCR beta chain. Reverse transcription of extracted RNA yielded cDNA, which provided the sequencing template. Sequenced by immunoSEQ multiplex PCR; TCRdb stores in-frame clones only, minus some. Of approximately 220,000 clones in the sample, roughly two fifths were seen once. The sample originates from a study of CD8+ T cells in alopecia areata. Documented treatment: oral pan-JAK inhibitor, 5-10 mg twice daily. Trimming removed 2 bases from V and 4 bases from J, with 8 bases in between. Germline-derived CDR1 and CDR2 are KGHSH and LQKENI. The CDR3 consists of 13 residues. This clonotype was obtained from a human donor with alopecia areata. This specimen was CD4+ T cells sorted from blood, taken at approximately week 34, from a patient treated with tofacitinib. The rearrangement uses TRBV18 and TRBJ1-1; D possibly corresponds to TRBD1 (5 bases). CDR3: CASSPGAGTEAFF. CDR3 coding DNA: TGTGCCAGCTCACCAGGGGCCGGCACTGAAGCTTTCTTT. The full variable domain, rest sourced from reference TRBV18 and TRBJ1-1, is NAGVMQNPRHLVRRRGQEARLRCSPMKGHSHVYWYRQLPEEGLKFMVYLQKENIIDESGMPKERFSAEFPKEGPSILRIQQVVRGDSAAYFCASSPGAGTEAFFGQGTRLTVV.